This T cell receptor (beta chain) appears in the sequencing data of a study of T cell repertoires in cytomegalovirus infection. This CDR3 spans 12 amino acids. Trimming removed 9 bases from V and 4 bases from J, with 12 bases in between. Germline lookup yields CDR1 SGHVS and CDR2 FQNEAQ. TCRdb itself ran the reads through MiXCR, one entry per CDR3 protein. The sample gives nearly 450,000 distinct CDR3 sequences, approximately 33% of which show up once; roughly 13% is in the top ten. This clonotype was counted ten times or more. No antigen is known for it. Findings and limits, study-wide: The response measured ex vivo was dominated by TCR beta clonotypes (HLA-C-restricted and CMV-specific).

The source material was PBMCs. This sequence originates from a human donor in good health (CMV status not recorded). Some clones in this sample may be carry-over from other donors' samples. This chain uses TRBV7-8 with TRBJ1-1; no reliable D call. CDR3 in amino acids: CASRTSGTEAFF. The CDR3 DNA is TGTGCCAGTAGAACGTCGGGCACTGAAGCTTTCTTT.